This record concerns one T cell receptor beta chain sequence. Assay: immunoSEQ multiplex PCR; the TCRdb copy retains only in-frame clones and omits some. The sample records roughly 370,000 clones, approximately 90% being singletons. The sample originates from a study of control samples from healthy donors and cancer patients. Losses at the gene ends were 5 bases for V and 4 bases for J; bases not matched to a gene: 11. Germline assignment: CDR1 SEHNR and CDR2 FQNEAQ (reference sequence). The CDR3 sequence is 17 residues long. The chain carries TRBV7-9 and TRBJ1-5; the match to TRBD1 covers 10 bases. The sequenced sample consisted of PBMCs. This sequence originates from a middle-aged man with head and neck cancer. The CDR3 DNA is TGTGCCAGCAGCCTAAGTCCGGACAGGGGGGGGAATCAGCCCCAGCATTTT. Translation gives CASSLSPDRGGNQPQHF.